The clone carrying this T cell receptor (beta chain) was seen ten or more times. Its antigen remains unidentified. This specimen belongs to a study of regulatory T cells in long-lasting Graves disease. The authors built TCR beta libraries using iRepertoire HTBI primers and Arm-PCR of CDR3 regions. TCRdb passed the multiplex PCR reads through MiXCR, listing each CDR3 protein once. Among some 300,000 distinct CDR3 sequences listed, more than 20% were seen once. Documented time point: persistent/refractory GD, antithyroid drugs over 5 years with positive TRAb. From PBMCs, RNA was extracted and then used to make the TCR library. The CDR3 totals 15 residues. Per germline, CDR1 MNHNS and CDR2 SASEGT. Trimming left V 6 bases short and J 5 bases short, with 14 bases between. Overall study results and limits: Gene preferences differed: TRBV28, TRBJ1-2, TRBJ2-5 in persistent cases.

V is TRBV6-1 and J is TRBJ2-6, with D hard to call. The source of this sequence is a female donor with Graves disease. Here the sequenced sample was peripheral blood mononuclear cells (PBMCs), taken when the disease was refractory, from a patient treated with antithyroid drugs. The CDR3 protein is CASRPRPSWANVLTF. DNA of the CDR3: TGTGCCAGCAGACCCCGACCGAGCTGGGCCAACGTCCTGACTTTC.